Below, one T cell receptor beta chain is given with its context. Its antigen remains unidentified. The entry originates in a study of cytomegalovirus exposure and HLA in healthy donors. Findings and caveats of the study: Some TCR beta chains (around 180 of them) were listed as cytomegalovirus-associated. Highly shared sequence variants in one cluster were likely a sequencing artifact. An analysis was carried out later, and it reportedly showed fewer N-insertions in an Asian-associated ancestry cluster than the approximately 670-donor mean. In a later analysis, compared with equally common non-associated chains, HLA-associated beta chains were more expanded.

Germline lookup yields CDR1 MNHEY and CDR2 SVGAGI. The length of the CDR3 is 12 residues. V was cut by 10 bases and J by 4 bases, with 13 bases left in between. PCR used 60 Vbeta primers and 13 Jbeta primers. Here immunoSEQ multiplex PCR was the method, and the copy in TCRdb shows in-frame clones only, minus some. The data hold more than 100,000 clones, with 55% to 80% observed a single time. Sequencing input: PBMCs. The clonotype comes from a woman aged 40 to 50 in good health and CMV-seronegative. The chain is built from TRBV6-5 and TRBJ1-2; maybe TRBD1 (5 bases). In DNA, the CDR3 is TGTGCCACCCTGACAGCTGTCTATGGCTACACCTTC. This sequence encodes CATLTAVYGYTF.